This T cell receptor (beta chain) originates from a study of T cells in Graves' hyperthyroidism and ophthalmopathy. RNA transcripts gave rise to amplified TCR beta CDR3 regions. Primed by the HTBI set, a first-round RT-PCR was run on the TCR CDR3. One entry per CDR3 protein results from TCRdb running MiXCR on the multiplex PCR reads. Seen here are approximately 360,000 distinct CDR3 sequences, 25% observed once, and the top ten hold 73%. This clonotype has only one observation. Its antigen is not identified. Study-level results: In the analysis, a 13 V-J model separated ophthalmopathy from stable hyperthyroidism.

PBMCs were collected from a 10 ml volume of fresh peripheral blood. Trimming shortened V by 1 base and J by 2 bases, and 11 bases separated the two germline ends. There are 15 residues in the CDR3. The germline CDR1 and CDR2 sequences are DFQATT and SNEGSKA (reference sequence). The chain has TRBV20-1 and TRBJ2-2, with D possibly TRBD2 on 5 matching bases. Sequencing was performed on blood. The clonotype originates from a man aged 50-60 years with Graves' hyperthyroidism. The CDR3 sequence is CSARVEGYNTGELFF. The DNA of the CDR3 is TGCAGTGCTAGAGTCGAGGGCTATAACACCGGGGAGCTGTTTTTT.